These 25 T cell receptor beta chains came from one sample sequenced in a study of blood T cell repertoires in COVID-19. This table comes from immunoSEQ multiplex PCR, and its TCRdb copy is limited to in-frame clones, with some not included. Of 60,000 to 65,000 clones listed, 65% to 90% are singletons. What was sequenced was peripheral blood. Receptor source: a man over 45 with COVID-19, enrolled during active disease.

This clone has a handful of counts. The chain couples TRBV6-6 to TRBJ2-5, with 7 bases that match TRBD2. V was pared by 6 bases and J by 1 base, with 2 bases of the junction left unmatched. Germline V gives CDR1 MNHNY, CDR2 SVGAGI (reference sequence). This CDR3 is built from 13 residues. Here the CDR3 DNA reads TGTGCCAGCAGGACTAGCCTCCAAGAGACCCAGTACTTC. It yields the protein CASRTSLQETQYF.

The CDR3 protein is CSARGDEAFF. Written as DNA, the CDR3 is TGCAGTGCTAGGGGAGATGAAGCTTTCTTT. V is TRBV20-1 and J is TRBJ1-1; D unclear. The CDR3 spans 10 residues. V lost 3 bases and J 7 bases, leaving 6 bases between the germline ends. Looked up from germline, CDR1 is DFQATT and CDR2 is SNEGSKA (reference sequence).

This clone was seen more than once but under ten times. The rearrangement joins TRBV5-1 to TRBJ2-7, with TRBD1 as a possible D gene (6 bases). Germline loops: CDR1 SGHRS, CDR2 YFSETQ. The CDR3 totals 14 residues. Trimming stripped 6 bases from V and 6 bases from J, with 19 bases between. CDR3 residues: CASKYGGAAGEQYF. CDR3 DNA sequence: TGCGCCAGCAAGTATGGGGGCGCGGCTGGCGAGCAGTACTTC.

This clone occurred a few times. The chain combines TRBV7-9 with TRBJ2-7; 12 bases align to TRBD1. Germline lookup yields CDR1 SEHNR and CDR2 FQNEAQ (reference sequence). The CDR3 is 15 residues long. With V trimmed by 5 bases and J by 3 bases, 5 bases remained unmatched. CDR3 DNA sequence: TGTGCCAGCAGCCAAGGGACAGGGGGCGGCTACGAGCAGTACTTC. This encodes CASSQGTGGGYEQYF.

The rearrangement uses TRBV7-9 and TRBJ2-5; no clear D gene. Trimming cost V 5 bases and J 5 bases, with 9 bases left between them. CDR1 is SEHNR and CDR2 is FQNEAQ in the germline V gene (reference sequence). The CDR3 runs to 12 residues. Written as DNA, the CDR3 is TGTGCCAGCAGCGCCTCCGCGGAGACCCAGTACTTC. Translating gives CASSASAETQYF.

The chain has TRBV2 and TRBJ2-7, with 7 bases matching TRBD1. V gave up 5 bases and J gave up 0 bases; unmatched junction bases: 7. The CDR3 spans 15 residues. CDR1 and CDR2 (germline): SNHLY, FYNNEI. The CDR3 loop is CASSIEGTDSYEQYF. For the CDR3, the DNA is TGTGCCAGCAGTATCGAGGGGACAGACTCCTACGAGCAGTACTTC.

This clone was recorded only once. The J gene is TRBJ1-3, the V gene TRBV28; 10 bases align to TRBD1. This CDR3 has 23 residues. V shed 1 base and J 1 base; nucleotides not matched to a gene: 22. Per germline, CDR1 MDHEN and CDR2 SYDVKM. CDR3 residues: CASSLFRTGGLSTTGRSGNTIYF. CDR3 coding DNA: TGTGCCAGCAGTTTATTTCGGACAGGGGGTTTGAGTACCACAGGACGATCTGGAAACACCATATATTTT.

This chain connects TRBV19 to TRBJ1-1; a possible D gene is TRBD1 (6 bases). Trimming pared 5 bases from V and 5 bases from J, leaving 21 bases between. Germline assignment: CDR1 LNHDA and CDR2 SQIVND (reference sequence). This CDR3 is built from 16 residues. In DNA form, the CDR3 reads TGTGCCAGTAGTTTAACCGGGACACGGGTCGGGACTGAAGCTTTCTTT. Encoded protein: CASSLTGTRVGTEAFF.

This clone rates as medium-sized. The V gene is TRBV12-3 or TRBV12-4, the J gene TRBJ1-3; no reliable D call. The CDR3 is made up of 12 amino acids. V lost 5 bases and J 0 bases, leaving 2 bases between the germline ends. CDR3 in DNA: TGTGCCAGCAGTCTCTCTGGAAACACCATATATTTT. Encoded protein: CASSLSGNTIYF.

The chain links TRBV4-1 to TRBJ1-1; D call uncertain. This CDR3 comprises 13 residues. Deletions cut 3 bases from V and 0 bases from J, with 5 bases between. Germline V gene sequence: CDR1 MGHRA, CDR2 YSYEKL. CDR3 nucleotide sequence: TGCGCCAGCAGCCATGAGATGAACACTGAAGCTTTCTTT. Translating gives CASSHEMNTEAFF.

The CDR3 DNA is TGTGCCAGCAGCTTGGGGGGACAGGAAAGAAACGAGCAGTACTTC. Residues: CASSLGGQERNEQYF. V usage is TRBV7-8 and J usage is TRBJ2-7; 8 positions match TRBD1. Trimming took 3 bases from V and 5 from J; bases not matched to a gene: 9. This CDR3 region has 15 residues. CDR1 is SGHVS and CDR2 is FQNEAQ in the germline V gene. Drawing the rest from reference TRBV7-8 and TRBJ2-7, the complete variable domain is GAGVSQSPRYKVAKRGQDVALRCDPISGHVSLFWYQQALGQGPEFLTYFQNEAQLDKSGLPSDRFFAERPEGSVSTLKIQRTQQEDSAVYLCASSLGGQERNEQYFGPGTRLTVT.

This clone was seen a few times. This chain joins TRBV19 and TRBJ1-3, with D possibly TRBD1 on 6 matching bases. Germline V lookup: CDR1 LNHDA, CDR2 SQIVND (reference sequence). The germline V and J ends were trimmed by 2 bases and 0 bases, with 14 bases remaining between them. This CDR3 has 17 residues. The CDR3 loop is CASSIKTGPSSGNTIYF. Here the CDR3 DNA reads TGTGCCAGTAGTATAAAGACAGGACCGAGCTCTGGAAACACCATATATTTT.

This clone was recorded once. The rearrangement links TRBV24-1 to TRBJ2-1, with D tentatively TRBD1 (5 bases). Germline CDR1 KGHDR, CDR2 SFDVKD. This CDR3 contains 15 residues. With 4 bases removed from V and 3 bases from J, the gap between germline ends came to 12 bases. The CDR3 coding sequence is TGTGCCACCAGTGACTTGCTTGACAGCTACAATGAGCAGTTCTTC. This encodes CATSDLLDSYNEQFF.

This CDR3 is CASSWGLIAGVAETQYF. CDR3 bases: TGTGCCAGCAGTTGGGGATTAATAGCGGGAGTAGCTGAGACCCAGTACTTC. The gene calls are TRBV6-2 or TRBV6-3 and TRBJ2-5, with 9 bases aligning to TRBD2. This CDR3 has 17 amino acids. The germline V gene encodes CDR1 MNHEY and CDR2 SVGEGT. V shed 4 bases and J 5 bases; nucleotides not matched to a gene: 14.

The CDR3: CASSLNPTGELFF. CDR3 DNA sequence: TGTGCCAGCAGCCTAAATCCCACCGGGGAGCTGTTTTTT. The J gene is TRBJ2-2, the V gene TRBV14; D is unresolved. Germline assignment: CDR1 SGHDN and CDR2 FVKESK. CDR3 length equals 13 residues. Trimming cost V 4 bases and J 4 bases, with 7 bases left between them.

The chain recombines TRBV27 with TRBJ2-1; D might be TRBD2 (5 bases). This CDR3 has 14 residues. Germline assignment: CDR1 MNHEY and CDR2 SMNVEV (reference sequence). The V end was cut by 2 bases, the J end by 1 base, with 6 bases between. The DNA of the CDR3 is TGTGCCAGCAGTTTAAGGACTTCCTACAATGAGCAGTTCTTC. This gives the protein CASSLRTSYNEQFF.

This clone was picked up one time. The rearrangement links TRBV29-1 to TRBJ2-4, with D perhaps matching TRBD1 (8 bases). V lost 6 bases and J 3 bases, leaving 15 bases between the germline ends. The CDR3 contains 14 residues. Germline loops: CDR1 SQVTM, CDR2 ANQGSEA. CDR3 nucleotide sequence: TGCAGCGTCCCCGGGGGGACAGGCAAAAACATTCAGTACTTC. It translates to CSVPGGTGKNIQYF.

V and J are TRBV30 and TRBJ1-1; TRBD1 agrees at 12 bases. Germline V gene lookup returns CDR1 GTSNPN and CDR2 SVGIG (reference sequence). The V gene end was trimmed by 5 bases and the J gene end by 3 bases; junction bases not matched to a gene: 7. The CDR3 loop spans 15 amino acids. The CDR3, as DNA: TGTGCCTGGGTGGGACAGGGGGCGCGGTACACTGAAGCTTTCTTT. Translating gives CAWVGQGARYTEAFF.

The V and J genes are TRBV5-1 and TRBJ2-7, with TRBD1 identical over 7 bases. V was clipped by 3 bases and J by 6 bases; unmatched bases: 12. The CDR3 totals 15 residues. Germline V CDR1 and CDR2: SGHRS, YFSETQ. As DNA, the CDR3 is TGCGCCAGCAGCTGGGGAGACAGGGCCTTTCTCGAGCAGTACTTC. This translates into CASSWGDRAFLEQYF.

This sequence joins TRBV9 and TRBJ1-2; D gene uncertain. This CDR3 is 14 amino acids long. CDR1 is SGDLS and CDR2 is YYNGEE in the germline V gene. The V end lost 4 bases, the J end lost 1 base, and 11 bases lay between the germline ends. The CDR3 DNA reads as TGTGCCAGCAGCCCTGCCAGTCTTAACTATGGCTACACCTTC. This translates into CASSPASLNYGYTF.

The gene calls are TRBV6-5 and TRBJ1-5; tentative D call: TRBD1 (5 bases). V shed 7 bases and J shed 5 bases, with 15 bases lying between them. The CDR3 is made up of 14 amino acids. Germline lookup yields CDR1 MNHEY and CDR2 SVGAGI. CDR3 DNA sequence: TGTGCCAGCAATCCTCGCAGGGAGGATCAGCCCCAGCATTTT. The encoded protein is CASNPRREDQPQHF.

The chain carries TRBV5-1 and TRBJ2-1; no reliable D call. This CDR3 has 13 residues. With 5 bases removed from V and 5 bases from J, the gap between germline ends came to 11 bases. CDR1 is SGHRS and CDR2 is YFSETQ in the germline V gene. This CDR3 reads CASSLPLDNEQFF. The CDR3 DNA follows: TGCGCCAGCAGTCTTCCTCTTGACAATGAGCAGTTCTTC.

The rearrangement uses TRBV11-2 and TRBJ2-7; 8 nucleotides match TRBD1. The CDR3 consists of 15 residues. With 0 bases clipped from V and 2 bases from J, the junction kept 3 bases outside the gene matches. Germline V gene data show CDR1 as SGHAT and CDR2 as FQNNGV. CDR3 in amino acids: CASSLDPTGAYEQYF. CDR3 nucleotide sequence: TGTGCCAGCAGCTTAGATCCGACAGGGGCCTACGAGCAGTACTTC.

The chain links TRBV24-1 to TRBJ2-1; D perhaps matches TRBD1 (5 bases). This CDR3 contains 13 residues. V lost 7 bases to trimming and J lost 7 bases, with 13 bases between them. In germline, CDR1 is KGHDR, CDR2 SFDVKD. CDR3 in amino acids: CATRENTGNEQFF. The DNA for the CDR3 is TGTGCCACCAGGGAGAATACAGGTAATGAGCAGTTCTTC.

The gene calls are TRBV20-1 and TRBJ2-3, with D unclear. This CDR3 has 14 amino acids. Germline V gives CDR1 DFQATT, CDR2 SNEGSKA (reference sequence). Trimming shortened V by 3 bases and J by 4 bases, and 14 bases separated the two germline ends. The CDR3 DNA follows: TGCAGTGCTAGTTTAGCCGAGCATCCAGATACGCAGTATTTT. It specifies CSASLAEHPDTQYF.